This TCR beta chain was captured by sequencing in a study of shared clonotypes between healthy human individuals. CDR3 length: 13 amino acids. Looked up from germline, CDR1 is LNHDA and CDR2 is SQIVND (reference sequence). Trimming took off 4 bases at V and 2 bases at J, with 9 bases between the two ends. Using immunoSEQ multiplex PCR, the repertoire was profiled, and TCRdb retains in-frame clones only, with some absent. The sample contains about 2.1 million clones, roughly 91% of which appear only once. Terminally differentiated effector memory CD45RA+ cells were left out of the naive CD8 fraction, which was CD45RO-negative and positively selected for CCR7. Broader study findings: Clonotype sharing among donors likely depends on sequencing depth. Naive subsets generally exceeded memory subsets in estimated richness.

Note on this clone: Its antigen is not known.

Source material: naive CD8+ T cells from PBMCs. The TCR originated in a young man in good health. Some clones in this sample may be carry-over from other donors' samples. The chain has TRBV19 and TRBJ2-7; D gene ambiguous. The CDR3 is CASSNGGTYEQYF. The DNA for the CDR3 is TGTGCCAGTAGTAATGGCGGAACCTACGAGCAGTACTTC.